This T cell receptor (beta chain) was identified in a study of T cell changes during pregnancy in multiple sclerosis (dated by TCRdb to the late 2010s). General notes on the study: The study looked at changes in the T cell repertoire across pregnancy in women with multiple sclerosis.

To prepare the library, the immunoSEQ multiplex PCR assay was applied. In TCRdb, the immuneACCESS table is reduced to in-frame sequences with V and J assigned. These tables do not hold every clone; where another copy was compared, an unresolved V gene accounts for under half, and the others remain unexplained. This sample holds about 69,000 clones; around 90% were observed only once. The top ten clones comprise 1.4% of the sample. The V end gives up 5 bases and the J end 5 bases, leaving 7 bases in the junction not matched to a gene. Reading from cysteine to phenylalanine, the CDR3 counts 15 amino acids. The DNA shown is the 45-base CDR3, in frame from base 1. CDR1 and CDR2, looked up from the germline V gene (reference sequence), are SEHNR and FQNEAQ. Note on this clone: The antigen this receptor binds is unknown. Base qualities are not provided; no much larger clone lies one nucleotide away.

The input for sequencing was peripheral blood, taken in the third trimester of pregnancy. This clonotype was obtained from a female donor with multiple sclerosis, enrolled in a pregnancy study. The sequence joins TRBV7-9 to TRBJ1-4, with 8 bases aligning to TRBD1. The nucleotides read TGTGCCAGCAGCCCTCCCGGGACAGGAAATGAAAAACTGTTTTTT. It translates as CASSPPGTGNEKLFF.